Below are 4 T cell receptor beta chains sequenced from a single sample in a study of shared clonotypes between healthy human individuals. Naive CD8 populations comprised CD45RO-negative cells positively selected for CCR7, excluding terminally differentiated effector memory CD45RA+ cells. Clones were sequenced by immunoSEQ multiplex PCR, and TCRdb holds only the in-frame ones, with some missing. The sample has approximately 1.9 million clones, just under 95% seen once; the top ten hold around 1.8%. The sequencing input was naive CD8+ T cells from PBMCs. These receptors originate from a man aged 18 to 30 in good health. Some clones in this sample may be carry-over from other donors' samples.

This clone turned up a few times. DNA for the CDR3: TGTGCCAGCAGCTTAACGGGGCAGACAAACACTGAAGCTTTCTTT. The encoded protein is CASSLTGQTNTEAFF. The chain carries TRBV7-3 and TRBJ1-1, with D maybe TRBD1 (5 bases). Germline V gives CDR1 SGHTA, CDR2 FQGTGA. CDR3 size: 15 residues. Trimming took off 0 bases at V and 2 bases at J, with 10 bases between the two ends.

The chain carries TRBV9 and TRBJ2-2; TRBD2 matches 11 bases. Germline values: CDR1 SGDLS, CDR2 YYNGEE. The trim removed 6 bases at V and 1 base at J, leaving 5 bases unmatched. This CDR3 is built from 16 residues. The CDR3 DNA is TGTGCCAGCAACGGAGGGACTAGCGGGAACACCGGGGAGCTGTTTTTT. Protein sequence: CASNGGTSGNTGELFF.

CDR3 amino acids: CASSVEGRAANEQFF. As DNA, the CDR3 is TGTGCCAGCAGCGTAGAAGGGAGGGCTGCAAATGAGCAGTTCTTC. This chain links TRBV9 with TRBJ2-1; 7 nucleotides match TRBD2. With 0 bases clipped from V and 7 bases from J, the junction kept 7 bases outside the gene matches. Germline lookup yields CDR1 SGDLS and CDR2 YYNGEE. The CDR3 consists of 15 residues.

The CDR3 spells CASSQDMGLAGQETQYF. The DNA for the CDR3 is TGCGCCAGCAGCCAAGATATGGGACTAGCGGGACAAGAGACCCAGTACTTC. The chain has TRBV4-1 and TRBJ2-5; 13 nucleotides agree with TRBD2. CDR1 is MGHRA and CDR2 is YSYEKL in the germline V gene. The ends lost 0 bases at V and 2 bases at J; junction bases unmatched: 3. The CDR3 consists of 17 residues.